This entry concerns a single T cell receptor beta chain. Measured with immunoSEQ multiplex PCR; TCRdb has only the in-frame clones, and not every one. The sample contains 60,000 or so clones, approximately 85% of which appear only once. This sample was taken from a study of blood T cell repertoires in COVID-19. For the study at large: The analysed material was cDNA or gDNA that came from T cells, B-cell-depleted T cells, or PBMCs.

V gave up 3 bases and J gave up 5 bases, with 14 bases separating them. Germline values: CDR1 SGHNT, CDR2 YYREEE (reference sequence). This CDR3 region has 14 residues. This chain connects TRBV5-4 to TRBJ2-5, with D tentatively TRBD1 (6 bases). The TCR originated in a human donor in a cohort sampled during active COVID-19. Sequences were obtained from peripheral blood. The CDR3 is CASSSDSGLETQYF. The CDR3 DNA follows: TGTGCCAGCAGCTCGGACAGCGGACTGGAGACCCAGTACTTC.